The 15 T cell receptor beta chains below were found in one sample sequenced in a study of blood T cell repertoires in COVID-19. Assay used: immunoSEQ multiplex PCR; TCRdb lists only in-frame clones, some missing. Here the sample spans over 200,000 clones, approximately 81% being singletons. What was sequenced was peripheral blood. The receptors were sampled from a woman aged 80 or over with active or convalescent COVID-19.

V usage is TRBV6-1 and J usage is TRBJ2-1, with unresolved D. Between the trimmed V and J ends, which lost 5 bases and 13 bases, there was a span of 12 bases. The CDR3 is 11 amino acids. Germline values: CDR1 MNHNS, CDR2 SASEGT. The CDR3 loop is CASSLDWKQFF. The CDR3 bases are TGTGCCAGCAGTCTAGACTGGAAACAGTTCTTC.

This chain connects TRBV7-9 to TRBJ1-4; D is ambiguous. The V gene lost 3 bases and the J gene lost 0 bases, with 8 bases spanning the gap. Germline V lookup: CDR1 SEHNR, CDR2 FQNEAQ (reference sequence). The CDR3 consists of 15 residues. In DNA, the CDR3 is TGTGCCAGCAGCTTGGCAACCTCAACTAATGAAAAACTGTTTTTT. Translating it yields CASSLATSTNEKLFF.

CDR3 region: CASSSIGGGPSLYGYTF. CDR3 nucleotides: TGTGCCAGTAGTTCCATAGGGGGCGGGCCGTCCCTCTATGGCTACACCTTC. The V call is TRBV19, the J call TRBJ1-2; 7 nucleotides match TRBD1. V gave up 5 bases and J gave up 4 bases; unmatched junction bases: 16. Germline V CDR1 and CDR2: LNHDA, SQIVND (reference sequence). This CDR3 is 17 amino acids long.

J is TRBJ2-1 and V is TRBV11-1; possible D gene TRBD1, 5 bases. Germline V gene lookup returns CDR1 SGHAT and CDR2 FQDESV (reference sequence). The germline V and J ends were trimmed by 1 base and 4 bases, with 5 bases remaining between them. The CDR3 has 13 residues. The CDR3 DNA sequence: TGTGCCAGCAGCTTAGAGGGGTACAATGAGCAGTTCTTC. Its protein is CASSLEGYNEQFF. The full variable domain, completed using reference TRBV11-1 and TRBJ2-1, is EAEVAQSPRYKITEKSQAVAFWCDPISGHATLYWYRQILGQGPELLVQFQDESVVDDSQLPKDRFSAERLKGVDSTLKIQPAELGDSAMYLCASSLEGYNEQFFGPGTRLTVL.

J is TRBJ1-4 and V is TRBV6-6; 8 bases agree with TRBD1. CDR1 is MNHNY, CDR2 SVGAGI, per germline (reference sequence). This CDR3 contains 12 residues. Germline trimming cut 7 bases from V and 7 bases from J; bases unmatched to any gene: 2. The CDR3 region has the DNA TGTGCCAGCAAAGGGACAGGTGAAAAACTGTTTTTT. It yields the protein CASKGTGEKLFF.

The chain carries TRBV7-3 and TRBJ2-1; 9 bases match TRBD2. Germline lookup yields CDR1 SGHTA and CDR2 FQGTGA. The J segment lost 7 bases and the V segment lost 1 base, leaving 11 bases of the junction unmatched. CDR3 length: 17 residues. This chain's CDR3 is CASSLRPSGARTNEQFF. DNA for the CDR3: TGTGCCAGCAGCTTAAGGCCTAGCGGGGCTCGAACGAATGAGCAGTTCTTC.

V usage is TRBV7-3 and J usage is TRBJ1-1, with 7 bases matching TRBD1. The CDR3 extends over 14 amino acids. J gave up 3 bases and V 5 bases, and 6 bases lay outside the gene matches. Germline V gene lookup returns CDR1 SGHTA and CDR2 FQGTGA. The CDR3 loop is CASSAGQKHTEAFF. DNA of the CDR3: TGTGCCAGCAGCGCGGGACAGAAACACACTGAAGCTTTCTTT. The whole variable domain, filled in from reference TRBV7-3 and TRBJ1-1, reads GAGVSQTPSNKVTEKGKYVELRCDPISGHTALYWYRQSLGQGPEFLIYFQGTGAADDSGLPNDRFFAVRPEGSVSTLKIQRTERGDSAVYLCASSAGQKHTEAFFGQGTRLTVV.

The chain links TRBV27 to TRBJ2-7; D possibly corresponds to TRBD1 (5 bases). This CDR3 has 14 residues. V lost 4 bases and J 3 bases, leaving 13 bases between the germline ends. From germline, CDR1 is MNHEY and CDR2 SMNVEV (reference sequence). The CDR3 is CASSSSGKDYEQYF. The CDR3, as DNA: TGTGCCAGCAGTTCCTCAGGGAAGGACTACGAGCAGTACTTC.

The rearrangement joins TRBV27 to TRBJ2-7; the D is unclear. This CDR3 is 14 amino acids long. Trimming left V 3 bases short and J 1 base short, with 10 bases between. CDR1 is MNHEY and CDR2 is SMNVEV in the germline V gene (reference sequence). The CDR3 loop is CASSLRRQSYEQYF. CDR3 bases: TGTGCCAGCAGTTTGAGGCGCCAGTCCTACGAGCAGTACTTC.

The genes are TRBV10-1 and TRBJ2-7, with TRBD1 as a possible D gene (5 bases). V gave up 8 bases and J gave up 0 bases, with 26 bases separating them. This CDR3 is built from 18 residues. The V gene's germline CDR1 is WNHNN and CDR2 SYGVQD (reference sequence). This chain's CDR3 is CASPVPTSSYRRSYEQYF. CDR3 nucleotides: TGCGCCAGCCCAGTTCCTACCAGTTCTTACAGGCGCTCCTACGAGCAGTACTTC.

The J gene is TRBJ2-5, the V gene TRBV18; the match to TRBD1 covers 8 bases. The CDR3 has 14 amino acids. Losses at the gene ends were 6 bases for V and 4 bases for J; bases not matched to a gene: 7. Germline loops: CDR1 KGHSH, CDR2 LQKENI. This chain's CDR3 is CASSRLQGGETQYF. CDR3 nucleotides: TGTGCCAGCTCGCGATTACAGGGGGGAGAGACCCAGTACTTC. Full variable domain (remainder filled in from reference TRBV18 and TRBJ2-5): NAGVMQNPRHLVRRRGQEARLRCSPMKGHSHVYWYRQLPEEGLKFMVYLQKENIIDESGMPKERFSAEFPKEGPSILRIQQVVRGDSAAYFCASSRLQGGETQYFGPGTRLLVL.

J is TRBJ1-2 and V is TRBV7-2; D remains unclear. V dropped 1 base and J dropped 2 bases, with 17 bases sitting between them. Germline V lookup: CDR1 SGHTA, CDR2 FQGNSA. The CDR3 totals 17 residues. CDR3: CASSLEASQAPNYGYTF. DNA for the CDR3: TGTGCCAGCAGCTTAGAGGCCAGCCAGGCGCCGAACTATGGCTACACCTTC.

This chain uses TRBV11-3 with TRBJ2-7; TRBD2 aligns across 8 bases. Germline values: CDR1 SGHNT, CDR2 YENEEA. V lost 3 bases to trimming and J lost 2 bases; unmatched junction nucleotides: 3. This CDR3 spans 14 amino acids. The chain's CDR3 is CASSFRGGTYEQYF. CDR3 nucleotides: TGTGCCAGCAGCTTCCGGGGGGGCACCTACGAGCAGTACTTC.

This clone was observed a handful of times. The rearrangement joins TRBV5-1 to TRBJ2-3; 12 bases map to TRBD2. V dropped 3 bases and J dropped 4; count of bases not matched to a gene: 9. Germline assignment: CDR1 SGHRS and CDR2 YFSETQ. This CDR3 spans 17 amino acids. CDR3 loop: CASSWRLAGALADTQYF. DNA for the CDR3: TGCGCCAGCAGCTGGAGACTAGCGGGGGCCCTCGCAGATACGCAGTATTTT.

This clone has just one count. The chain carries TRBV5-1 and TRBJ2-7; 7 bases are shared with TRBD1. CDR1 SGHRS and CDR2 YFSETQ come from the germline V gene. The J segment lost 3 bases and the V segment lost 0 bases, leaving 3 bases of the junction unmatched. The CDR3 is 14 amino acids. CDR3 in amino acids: CASSLGSGGYEQYF. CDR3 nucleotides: TGCGCCAGCAGCTTGGGATCAGGGGGCTACGAGCAGTACTTC.